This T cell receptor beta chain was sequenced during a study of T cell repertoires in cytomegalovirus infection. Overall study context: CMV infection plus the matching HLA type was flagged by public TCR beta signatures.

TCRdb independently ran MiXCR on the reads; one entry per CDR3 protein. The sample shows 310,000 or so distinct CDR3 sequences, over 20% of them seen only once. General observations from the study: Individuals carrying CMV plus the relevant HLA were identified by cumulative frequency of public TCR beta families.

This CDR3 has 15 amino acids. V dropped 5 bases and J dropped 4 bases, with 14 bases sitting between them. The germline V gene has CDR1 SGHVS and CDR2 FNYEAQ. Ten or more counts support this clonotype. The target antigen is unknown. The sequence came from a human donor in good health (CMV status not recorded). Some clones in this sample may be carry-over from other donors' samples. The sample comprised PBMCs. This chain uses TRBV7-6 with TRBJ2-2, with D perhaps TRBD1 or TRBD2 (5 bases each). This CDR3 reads CASSDRDARTGELFF. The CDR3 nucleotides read TGTGCCAGCAGCGACCGGGACGCACGCACCGGGGAGCTGTTTTTT.